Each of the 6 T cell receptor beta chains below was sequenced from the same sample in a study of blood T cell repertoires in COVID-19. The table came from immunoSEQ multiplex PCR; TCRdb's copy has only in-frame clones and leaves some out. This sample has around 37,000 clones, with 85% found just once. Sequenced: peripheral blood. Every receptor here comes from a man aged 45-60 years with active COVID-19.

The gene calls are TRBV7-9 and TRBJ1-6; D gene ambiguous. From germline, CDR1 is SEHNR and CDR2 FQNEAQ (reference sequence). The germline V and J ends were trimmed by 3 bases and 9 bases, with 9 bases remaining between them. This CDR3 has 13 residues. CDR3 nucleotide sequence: TGTGCCAGCAGCTTGGCAGTTACTTCACCCCTCCACTTT. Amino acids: CASSLAVTSPLHF.

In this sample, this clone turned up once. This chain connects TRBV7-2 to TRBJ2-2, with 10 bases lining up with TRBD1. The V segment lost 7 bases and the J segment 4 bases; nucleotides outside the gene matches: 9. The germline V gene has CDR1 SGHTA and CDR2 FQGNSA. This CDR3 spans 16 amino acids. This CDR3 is CASIPGQGVPTGELFF. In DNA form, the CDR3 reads TGTGCCAGCATCCCAGGACAGGGGGTTCCCACCGGGGAGCTGTTTTTT.

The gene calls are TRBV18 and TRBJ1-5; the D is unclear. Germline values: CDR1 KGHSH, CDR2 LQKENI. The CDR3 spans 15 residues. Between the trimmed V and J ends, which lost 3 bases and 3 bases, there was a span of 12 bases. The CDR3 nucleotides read TGTGCCAGCTCACCCCCGGGAATAGACAATCAGCCCCAGCATTTT. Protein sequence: CASSPPGIDNQPQHF. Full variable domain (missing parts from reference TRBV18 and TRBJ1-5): NAGVMQNPRHLVRRRGQEARLRCSPMKGHSHVYWYRQLPEEGLKFMVYLQKENIIDESGMPKERFSAEFPKEGPSILRIQQVVRGDSAAYFCASSPPGIDNQPQHFGDGTRLSIL.

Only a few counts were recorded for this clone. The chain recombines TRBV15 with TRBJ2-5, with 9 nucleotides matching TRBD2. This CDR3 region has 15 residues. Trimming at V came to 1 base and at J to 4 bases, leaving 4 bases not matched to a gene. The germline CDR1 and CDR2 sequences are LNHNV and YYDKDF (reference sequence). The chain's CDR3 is CATSRVAGAGETQYF. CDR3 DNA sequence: TGTGCCACCAGCAGAGTAGCGGGGGCGGGAGAGACCCAGTACTTC.

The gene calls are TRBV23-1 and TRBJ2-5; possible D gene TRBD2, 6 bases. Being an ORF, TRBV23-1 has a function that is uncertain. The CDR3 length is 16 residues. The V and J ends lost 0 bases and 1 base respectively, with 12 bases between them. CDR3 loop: CASSQSEPAGQETQYF. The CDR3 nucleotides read TGCGCCAGCAGTCAATCTGAGCCAGCGGGCCAAGAGACCCAGTACTTC.

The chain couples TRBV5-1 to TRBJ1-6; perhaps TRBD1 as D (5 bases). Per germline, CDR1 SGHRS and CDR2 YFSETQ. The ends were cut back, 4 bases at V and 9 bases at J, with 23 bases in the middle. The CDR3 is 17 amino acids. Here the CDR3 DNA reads TGCGCCAGCAGCCCCCTTGGGGACTTGGGGGGTAGTTCACCCCTCCACTTT. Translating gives CASSPLGDLGGSSPLHF.